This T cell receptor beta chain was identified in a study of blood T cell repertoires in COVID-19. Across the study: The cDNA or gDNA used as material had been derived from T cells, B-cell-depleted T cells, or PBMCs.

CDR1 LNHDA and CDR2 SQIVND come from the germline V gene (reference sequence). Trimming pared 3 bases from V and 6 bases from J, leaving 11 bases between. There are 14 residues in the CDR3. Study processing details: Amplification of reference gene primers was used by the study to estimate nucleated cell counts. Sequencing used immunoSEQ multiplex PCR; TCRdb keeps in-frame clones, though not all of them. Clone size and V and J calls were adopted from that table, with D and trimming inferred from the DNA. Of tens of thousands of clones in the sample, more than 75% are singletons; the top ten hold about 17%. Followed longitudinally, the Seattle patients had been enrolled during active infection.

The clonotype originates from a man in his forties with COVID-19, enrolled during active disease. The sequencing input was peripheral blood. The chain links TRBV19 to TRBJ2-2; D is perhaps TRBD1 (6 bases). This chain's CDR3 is CASSMTGWSGELFF. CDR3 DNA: TGTGCCAGTAGTATGACAGGTTGGTCCGGGGAGCTGTTTTTT.